This TCR beta chain came from a study of read filtering for tumor transcriptome and immune sequencing. Looking at the study overall: Whole-transcriptome libraries were prepared after DNase treatment. Study-wide findings and caveats: Dropping single-read clonotypes raised IR-seq and RNA-seq shared-clonotype correlation.

This clonotype was counted ten times or more. What it binds is unknown. Bone marrow was sampled from every patient at the time of active disease. The trim removed 2 bases at V and 4 bases at J, leaving 7 bases unmatched. In germline, CDR1 is MDHEN, CDR2 SYDVKM. The CDR3 length is 16 residues. The library was built from around 380 ng RNA with molecular barcoded adaptors for alpha/delta and beta/gamma chains. One entry per CDR3 protein, called by TCRdb with MiXCR from the reads. Of around 6,000 distinct CDR3 sequences in the sample, around a quarter are singletons; the top ten hold 48%. The chain links TRBV28 to TRBJ2-3, with TRBD2 matching 9 bases. This clonotype originated in a donor aged 40 or over with multiple myeloma. Specimen: a population of CD138-negative cells sorted from bone marrow. The CDR3 DNA follows: TGTGCCAGCAGTTTAAATCGCGGGAGGGCCTCAGATACGCAGTATTTT. Residues: CASSLNRGRASDTQYF.